This T cell receptor beta chain was obtained from a study of cytomegalovirus exposure and HLA in healthy donors. General study results and limits: Researchers catalogued 150 or so TCR beta chains as cytomegalovirus-associated. CMV serostatus alone was available as immune exposure information. A few chains linked to CMV were shown in vitro to be specific for CMV antigens.

Concerning this clone itself: The antigen is undetermined.

V was shortened by 1 base and J by 7 bases, with 8 bases between the two germline ends. Germline V gene data show CDR1 as SGHDN and CDR2 as FVKESK. The CDR3 runs to 13 residues. At collection, donors were nominally healthy, but unrecorded immune exposures were probable. This PCR relied on a set of 60 Vbeta primers and 13 Jbeta primers. Using immunoSEQ multiplex PCR, the repertoire was profiled, and TCRdb retains in-frame clones only, with some absent. The sample yields around 100,000 clones, approximately 72% seen once. The chain has TRBV14 and TRBJ1-5; no firm D call. The sample consisted of PBMCs. This clonotype originated in a woman in her thirties or forties in good health and CMV-seronegative. DNA of the CDR3: TGTGCCAGCAGCCAAGGGCCTGGCCAGCCCCAGCATTTT. Its translation is CASSQGPGQPQHF.